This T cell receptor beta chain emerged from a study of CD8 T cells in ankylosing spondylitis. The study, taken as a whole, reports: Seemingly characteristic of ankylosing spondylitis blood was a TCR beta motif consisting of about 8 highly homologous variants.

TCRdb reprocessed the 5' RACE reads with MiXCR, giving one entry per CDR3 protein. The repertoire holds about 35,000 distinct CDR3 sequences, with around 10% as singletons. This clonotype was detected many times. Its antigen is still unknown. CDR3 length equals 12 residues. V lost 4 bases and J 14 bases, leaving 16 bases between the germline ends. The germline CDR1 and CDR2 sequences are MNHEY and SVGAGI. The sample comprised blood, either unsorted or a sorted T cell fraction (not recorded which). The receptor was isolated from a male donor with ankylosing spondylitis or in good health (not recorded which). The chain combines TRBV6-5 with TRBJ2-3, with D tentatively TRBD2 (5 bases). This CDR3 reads CASSSYGNRPYF. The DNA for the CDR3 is TGTGCCAGCAGTTCCTACGGGAACCGTCCGTATTTT.